This TCR beta chain was captured in a study of blood T cell repertoires in COVID-19 (dated by TCRdb to about 2020). Describing the broader study: For ImmuneRACE Cohort 3, a participant was defined as recovered based on two consecutive negative NP/OP PCR tests, clearance by a healthcare professional, or resolution of symptoms. Samples covering the acute and convalescent phases of COVID-19 were provided by collaborators in the United States, Italy and Spain. The material from the prospective study consisted of cDNA or gDNA derived from T cells, B-cell-depleted T cells, or PBMCs. The dataset comprised deeply sampled blood TCRbeta repertoires from subjects exposed to, actively infected with, or recovered from COVID-19. A freely available public database, intended as a resource for researchers studying the immune response to SARS-CoV-2, is where the repertoires were released. Samples came from the ongoing ImmuneRACE study (first 160 participants) plus 1,254 subjects from 6 global collaborators. The sample metadata nearly always contained a de-identified subject ID, COVID-19 status, age in years and sex. Where HLA class I and class II types were available, the types were taken from metadata supplied by the sample provider, not from assay-based typing. Beyond this particular receptor, the publication reports: How much clinical and demographic metadata was included differed by source and by participant, and the metadata was provided uncurated.

CDR1 and CDR2 were assigned from the germline V gene as MDHEN and SYDVKM. The CDR3 holds 15 amino acids from the cysteine to the phenylalanine. This entry keeps only the CDR3 DNA: 45 bases, framed from base 1. V lost 5 bases and J lost 4 bases, and the count of bases not matched to a germline gene is 8. TCRbeta CDR3 regions were amplified from genomic DNA using the immunoSEQ Assay, a bias-controlled multiplex PCR. The authors processed their data as follows. The number of nucleated cells in each sample was estimated by amplification of reference gene primers within the assay. To quantify the absolute abundance of each unique TCRbeta CDR3 rearrangement, sequence reads were collapsed and filtered. Productive Simpson clonality was computed per sample as the square root of Simpson's diversity index over productive rearrangements. TCRdb carries this immuneACCESS record with in-frame sequences only. Its versions omit some clonotypes, under half of them owing to an unresolved V gene in the studies checked, with the rest unexplained. V and J calls plus clone size are reproduced from that table; the DNA served to infer D and trimming. The sample table shows about 210,000 clones, and roughly 91% are seen once. Approximately 7.2% of the sample comes from the top ten.

Remarks on this clone: Its antigen is unknown. Base qualities are not recorded, but no much larger clone differs from it by a single base.

In the prospective study, participants were about 18 to 89 years old, resided in 20 to 30 geographic areas of the United States, and were enrolled through a virtual design. Cohort assignment in the prospective study relied on participant-reported clinical history from a screening survey and a study questionnaire. In the prospective study, whole blood, serum and a nasopharyngeal or oropharyngeal swab were collected from each participant by mobile phlebotomists. Additional blood draws and questionnaires over a roughly two-month period could optionally be provided by prospective study participants. Blood samples from the prospective study were shipped frozen or at room temperature prior to DNA extraction.

The clonotype was recovered from a man aged 25-45 years in a cohort exposed to, infected with or recovered from COVID-19 (not recorded which). The sample consisted of PBMCs or T cells enriched from blood (not recorded which). This chain joins TRBV28 to TRBJ1-1, and 9 junctional nucleotides match TRBD1. The sequenced DNA is TGTGCCAGCAGTGAACAGGGGGCGATGTTCACTGAAGCTTTCTTT. It translates as CASSEQGAMFTEAFF.